The clone carrying this TCR beta chain was counted once. This entry comes from a study of blood T cell repertoires in COVID-19. Across the whole study: Samples taken during acute and convalescent COVID-19 were collected in the United States, Italy and Spain. In each case, the material was cDNA or gDNA derived from T cells, B-cell-depleted T cells, or PBMCs.

In the source study's methods: By means of reference gene primer amplification, nucleated cell counts were estimated. Profiled with immunoSEQ multiplex PCR; TCRdb holds only in-frame clones, not every one. V and J calls and clone size follow that table, whereas D and trimming were derived from the DNA. Here the sample spans 63,000 or so clones, around 84% being singletons. The sequence derives from a human donor in a cohort sampled during active COVID-19. What was sequenced was peripheral blood.

The CDR3 region is CASDRGRPGNTIYF. The CDR3 DNA is TGTGCCAGTGACAGGGGCCGTCCTGGAAACACCATATATTTT. V and J are TRBV19 and TRBJ1-3; 8 bases line up with TRBD1. The CDR3 has 14 amino acids. The ends lost 8 bases at V and 2 bases at J; junction bases unmatched: 5. The germline V gene has CDR1 LNHDA and CDR2 SQIVND (reference sequence).